The 20 T cell receptor beta chains below come from one sample, sequenced in a study of blood T cells in healthy people across ages. Then a second PCR, running roughly 7 to 11 cycles, was carried out with a sample-barcoded 5' primer and a J-beta primer mix. MiXCR, applied by TCRdb to the 5' RACE reads, yields one record per CDR3 protein. The sample has fewer than 950,000 distinct CDR3 sequences, about 55% seen once. The sample taken for sequencing was blood. The receptor source for this set is a man aged 80 or over in good health.

This clonotype has a handful of counts. This chain links TRBV12-3 or TRBV12-4 with TRBJ2-1; D possibly corresponds to TRBD2 (5 bases). This CDR3 has 15 residues. The ends were cut back, 8 bases at V and 7 bases at J, with 21 bases in the middle. CDR3 DNA sequence: TGTGCCAGCGCCGGACCGCGGGTGGGCCGGAATGAGCAGTTCTTC. It is translated as CASAGPRVGRNEQFF.

A few counts support this clonotype. The DNA for the CDR3 is TGTGCAACCACTCAGGACGGTAGTAATGAAAAACTGTTTTTT. Translating it yields CATTQDGSNEKLFF. The chain employs TRBV10-3 and TRBJ1-4; no clear D gene. The CDR3 consists of 14 residues. CDR1 ENHRY and CDR2 SYGVKD come from the germline V gene.

V is TRBV4-1 and J is TRBJ2-1; D remains ambiguous. The DNA matches TRBJ2-7 better at its end, which makes the J call doubtful. The CDR3 length is 16 residues. Germline V CDR1 and CDR2: MGHRA, YSYEKL. This CDR3 reads CASSQPSAPSYNEQYF. DNA for the CDR3: TGCGCCAGCAGCCAACCCTCAGCGCCCTCCTACAATGAGCAGTACTTC.

This clonotype was observed a handful of times. The chain has TRBV7-3 and TRBJ1-6; D is unclear. The V end was cut by 5 bases, the J end by 7 bases, with 9 bases between. Germline V lookup: CDR1 SGHTA, CDR2 FQGTGA. The CDR3 sequence is 13 residues long. CDR3 sequence reads: CASSHTPNSPLHF. The DNA for the CDR3 is TGTGCCAGCAGCCATACACCGAATTCACCCCTCCACTTT.

A single count supports this clonotype. The CDR3 is CASSLARGKEAFF. Written as DNA, the CDR3 is TGTGCCAGCAGCTTAGCTCGGGGAAAGGAAGCTTTCTTT. The chain links TRBV7-6 to TRBJ1-1; D not resolved. The CDR3 is 13 amino acids. V was shortened by 0 bases and J by 8 bases, with 10 bases between the two germline ends. Looked up from germline, CDR1 is SGHVS and CDR2 is FNYEAQ.

The chain is built from TRBV9 and TRBJ2-2; 10 bases match TRBD1. V dropped 3 bases and J dropped 2; count of bases not matched to a gene: 4. CDR3 size: 16 residues. Germline assignment: CDR1 SGDLS and CDR2 YYNGEE. CDR3 bases: TGTGCCAGCAGCGAGGGGACAGGGGTCAACACCGGGGAGCTGTTTTTT. Translating it yields CASSEGTGVNTGELFF.

This clonotype was detected only a few times. The V gene is TRBV7-9, the J gene TRBJ2-5, with D hard to call. Near its end, the DNA agrees better with TRBJ2-7, so the J call may be wrong. The CDR3 spans 13 residues. Germline V gene sequence: CDR1 SEHNR, CDR2 FQNEAQ (reference sequence). The CDR3 is CASKIGNGYEQYF. The CDR3, as DNA: TGTGCCAGCAAGATCGGTAATGGATACGAGCAGTACTTC.

In this sample, this clonotype turned up a few times. The chain carries TRBV10-3 and TRBJ1-1; TRBD1 matches at 8 bases. The CDR3 contains 14 residues. CDR1 and CDR2 from the germline V gene are ENHRY and SYGVKD. J was trimmed by 4 bases and V by 5 bases; bases with no gene match: 6. The DNA of the CDR3 is TGTGCCATCAGTTCAGGGGGCAGGGGCACTGAAGCTTTCTTT. Protein: CAISSGGRGTEAFF.

This clonotype was detected a few times. The chain carries TRBV5-6 and TRBJ2-4; D uncertain. The DNA matches TRBJ2-7 better at its end, which makes the J call doubtful. The germline V gene encodes CDR1 SGHDT and CDR2 YYEEEE. CDR3 length equals 14 residues. The CDR3 spells CASSSFPESDEQYF. CDR3 nucleotides: TGTGCCAGCAGCTCGTTTCCTGAAAGCGACGAGCAGTACTTC.

V and J are TRBV10-1 and TRBJ2-4; TRBD2 agrees at 7 bases. After removal of 2 bases from V and 9 bases from J, the junction contained 4 bases not matched to a gene. The length of the CDR3 is 13 residues. CDR1 and CDR2 from the germline V gene are WNHNN and SYGVQD (reference sequence). CDR3 protein: CASSEGTKTIQYF. CDR3 DNA: TGCGCCAGCAGTGAGGGGACTAAGACCATTCAGTACTTC.

In its sample, this clonotype was seen a few times. This chain joins TRBV4-1 and TRBJ2-3, with a possible D match to TRBD2 (5 bases). Germline CDR1 and CDR2: MGHRA and YSYEKL. The V end was cut by 3 bases, the J end by 7 bases, with 20 bases between. The CDR3 sequence is 16 residues long. CDR3 loop: CASSHPVGEGKNTQYF. The CDR3 DNA reads as TGCGCCAGCAGCCACCCCGTAGGCGAGGGCAAGAATACGCAGTATTTT.

The V call is TRBV11-2, the J call TRBJ2-5; TRBD1 is a possible D gene (6 bases). Trimming shortened V by 6 bases and J by 5 bases, and 13 bases separated the two germline ends. The CDR3 is 13 residues long. Per germline, CDR1 SGHAT and CDR2 FQNNGV. CDR3 amino acids: CASRPRGGETQYF. CDR3 in DNA: TGTGCCAGCAGGCCCAGGGGTGGGGAGACCCAGTACTTC.

This chain connects TRBV5-1 to TRBJ2-1; 10 nucleotides line up with TRBD2. V dropped 2 bases and J dropped 9; count of bases not matched to a gene: 11. The germline V gene has CDR1 SGHRS and CDR2 YFSETQ. The CDR3 is 16 amino acids. CDR3 nucleotides: TGCGCCAGCAGCTTACAGGGTGGGTCTAGCGGGAGTGAGCAGTTCTTC. This encodes CASSLQGGSSGSEQFF.

The V and J genes are TRBV20-1 and TRBJ1-2, with D maybe TRBD1 (5 bases). V lost 1 base and J 4 bases, leaving 13 bases between the germline ends. This CDR3 is 14 amino acids long. From germline, CDR1 is DFQATT and CDR2 SNEGSKA (reference sequence). CDR3 DNA sequence: TGCAGTGCTAGAGGGGACGGGGCCAGCTATGGCTACACCTTC. This gives the protein CSARGDGASYGYTF.

The CDR3 reads CASSPSVANYGYTF. The CDR3 DNA sequence: TGTGCCAGCAGCCCGTCGGTAGCTAACTATGGCTACACCTTC. J is TRBJ1-2 and V is TRBV7-2; no reliable D call. Per the germline V gene, CDR1 is SGHTA and CDR2 is FQGNSA. The V and J ends lost 5 bases and 0 bases respectively, with 10 bases between them. The CDR3 is 14 residues long.

This chain uses TRBV21-1 with TRBJ1-1; no check of the table's D call, TRBD1, against the DNA was made. TRBV21-1 is given as a pseudogene. This CDR3 has 13 amino acids. The CDR3 protein is CATPDRPNTEAFF. DNA for the CDR3: TGTGCCACCCCGGACAGACCGAACACTGAAGCTTTCTTT.

The J gene is TRBJ1-2, the V gene TRBV2; D gene unclear. Trimming left V 6 bases short and J 7 bases short, with 21 bases between. The CDR3 is made up of 15 amino acids. The V gene's germline CDR1 is SNHLY and CDR2 FYNNEI. DNA for the CDR3: TGTGCCAGCAGCAAACACAGAAGCGGGGAGTTTGGCTACACCTTC. Translating it yields CASSKHRSGEFGYTF.

This clonotype was observed a handful of times. The chain carries TRBV15 and TRBJ2-1; D is unresolved. CDR1 and CDR2 from the germline V gene are LNHNV and YYDKDF (reference sequence). The V and J ends lost 0 bases and 13 bases respectively, with 10 bases between them. The CDR3 totals 12 residues. The CDR3 DNA reads as TGTGCCACCAGCAGAGAAGATGGACCTCAGTTCTTC. It specifies CATSREDGPQFF.

The table lists this clonotype with a few counts. The chain carries TRBV7-3 and TRBJ2-6; D unclear. V was pared by 1 base and J by 0 bases, with 10 bases between. CDR1 and CDR2 from the germline V gene are SGHTA and FQGTGA. CDR3 length equals 17 residues. This CDR3 reads CASSLNVRVSGANVLTF. DNA for the CDR3: TGTGCCAGCAGCTTAAACGTCCGGGTCTCTGGGGCCAACGTCCTGACTTTC. Using reference TRBV7-3 and TRBJ2-6 for the parts outside the CDR3, the full variable domain is GAGVSQTPSNKVTEKGKYVELRCDPISGHTALYWYRQSLGQGPEFLIYFQGTGAADDSGLPNDRFFAVRPEGSVSTLKIQRTERGDSAVYLCASSLNVRVSGANVLTFGAGSRLTVL.

Notes on this clonotype: A much larger clone lies one base from this, so it may be a read error. The J gene is TRBJ2-1, the V gene TRBV20-1; TRBD2 is a possible D gene (6 bases). V was trimmed by 5 bases and J by 0 bases, leaving 20 bases between them. Germline V gene sequence: CDR1 DFQATT, CDR2 SNEGSKA (reference sequence). The CDR3 is made up of 17 amino acids. CDR3 bases: TGCAGTGCTCCTCTTGGGGGGACTGACAGCTCCTACAATGAGCAGTTCTTC. It codes for CSAPLGGTDSSYNEQFF.